The 3 T cell receptor beta chains presented below share a single source sample, sequenced in a study of shared clonotypes between healthy human individuals. Clones were sequenced by immunoSEQ multiplex PCR, and TCRdb holds only the in-frame ones, with some missing. The data show more than 1,200,000 clones, roughly 98.5% seen once. The sequenced material came from naive CD4+ T cells sorted from blood. Indicated subset: CD45RA+ positively selected. These receptors were obtained from a man in his thirties or forties in good health.

V is TRBV7-9 and J is TRBJ2-1; 10 bases align to TRBD2. J was trimmed by 10 bases and V by 4 bases; bases with no gene match: 4. The germline V gene has CDR1 SEHNR and CDR2 FQNEAQ (reference sequence). The CDR3 runs to 13 residues. The CDR3 region is CASSSSGRFEQFF. The CDR3 DNA reads as TGTGCCAGCAGCTCTAGCGGGAGATTCGAGCAGTTCTTC.

The chain combines TRBV5-1 with TRBJ2-3; D is possibly TRBD1 or TRBD2 (6 bases each). Germline lookup yields CDR1 SGHRS and CDR2 YFSETQ. V lost 0 bases and J lost 3, with 17 bases in between. The CDR3 runs to 17 residues. DNA of the CDR3: TGCGCCAGCAGCTTGGCCATTAGGGGGGCCCAGACAGATACGCAGTATTTT. It codes for CASSLAIRGAQTDTQYF.

J is TRBJ2-7 and V is TRBV27; perhaps D is TRBD1 or TRBD2 (6 bases each). The CDR3 spans 16 residues. Germline V gives CDR1 MNHEY, CDR2 SMNVEV (reference sequence). The V gene lost 4 bases and the J gene lost 1 base, with 17 bases spanning the gap. The CDR3 nucleotides read TGTGCCAGCAGTTACCGCAAAGGGGGGCGGTCCTACGAGCAGTACTTC. Amino acid sequence: CASSYRKGGRSYEQYF.